This T cell receptor (beta chain) was sequenced in a study of control samples from healthy donors and cancer patients. Trimming pared 1 base from V and 2 bases from J, leaving 8 bases between. Germline V lookup: CDR1 LGHNA, CDR2 YNFKEQ. The CDR3 runs 14 residues. Repertoires were generated with immunoSEQ multiplex PCR, while TCRdb's copy carries only in-frame clones and drops some. This sample has about 130,000 clones, with roughly nine tenths found just once. The sequence was obtained from a man aged 50-60 years with head and neck cancer. The sequencing input was PBMCs. V and J are TRBV4-2 and TRBJ2-5; D uncertain. The CDR3 DNA follows: TGTGCCAGCAGCCAAGTACCCGGGCAAGAGACCCAGTACTTC. It is translated as CASSQVPGQETQYF.